This T cell receptor beta chain was profiled in a study of T cell repertoires in cytomegalovirus infection. Note on this clonotype: Its target is unknown.

TCRdb passed the reads through MiXCR, listing each CDR3 protein once. Of about 490,000 distinct CDR3 sequences detected, 26% appear once; the ten largest clones hold about 13%. V shed 0 bases and J shed 8 bases, with 19 bases lying between them. The CDR3 is 15 amino acids. Germline-derived CDR1 and CDR2 are DFQATT and SNEGSKA (reference sequence). General observations from the study: Clonotype analysis showed dominance of the ex vivo response by HLA-C-restricted CMV-specific TCR beta clonotypes.

The genes are TRBV20-1 and TRBJ1-2; D is perhaps TRBD1 (6 bases). This clonotype was obtained from a human donor in good health (CMV status not recorded). Some clones in this sample may be carry-over from other donors' samples. The specimen sequenced was PBMCs. The CDR3 protein is CSARDIFGGLIGYTF. Here the CDR3 DNA reads TGCAGTGCTAGAGATATTTTCGGGGGCTTGATCGGCTACACCTTC.